Below are 27 T cell receptor beta chains sequenced from a single sample in a study of cytomegalovirus exposure and HLA in healthy donors. This PCR relied on a set of 60 Vbeta primers and 13 Jbeta primers. Method: immunoSEQ multiplex PCR; TCRdb's copy keeps in-frame clones and lacks some. Of about 180,000 clones listed, about 85% are singletons. The material sequenced was PBMCs. The receptor source for this set is a girl aged 5-17 years in good health and CMV-seropositive.

This chain joins TRBV6-5 and TRBJ1-1; the D gene is possibly TRBD1 (6 bases). V lost 0 bases, J lost 8 bases, and 10 bases lay in between. The CDR3 length is 13 residues. Germline V gene sequence: CDR1 MNHEY, CDR2 SVGAGI. The CDR3 DNA follows: TGTGCCAGCAGTTACTCAGGGACAAAAGAAGCTTTCTTT. Translation: CASSYSGTKEAFF.

V usage is TRBV29-1 and J usage is TRBJ2-7; TRBD1 aligns across 8 bases. After removal of 5 bases from V and 0 bases from J, the junction contained 3 bases not matched to a gene. The V gene's germline CDR1 is SQVTM and CDR2 ANQGSEA. CDR3 length: 13 residues. The CDR3 is CSVRTGNSYEQYF. The DNA of the CDR3 is TGCAGCGTTAGGACAGGGAACTCCTACGAGCAGTACTTC.

J is TRBJ2-5 and V is TRBV27, with D perhaps matching TRBD1 (6 bases). This CDR3 spans 16 amino acids. Germline loops: CDR1 MNHEY, CDR2 SMNVEV (reference sequence). V was trimmed by 6 bases and J by 2 bases, leaving 19 bases between them. CDR3 sequence: CASRGVGWTAQETQYF. The CDR3, as DNA: TGTGCCAGCAGGGGGGTGGGTTGGACAGCACAAGAGACCCAGTACTTC.

The rearrangement joins TRBV5-1 to TRBJ1-2; no definite D call. V lost 0 bases to trimming and J lost 6 bases, with 9 bases between them. Looked up from germline, CDR1 is SGHRS and CDR2 is YFSETQ. The CDR3 is 13 residues long. CDR3 bases: TGCGCCAGCAGCTTGGCGTCCGGTAATGGCTACACCTTC. This translates into CASSLASGNGYTF.

This chain uses TRBV2 with TRBJ2-5, with 7 bases matching TRBD2. The CDR3 is made up of 14 amino acids. Trimming removed 10 bases from V and 5 bases from J; junction bases left unmatched: 13. Germline V gene lookup returns CDR1 SNHLY and CDR2 FYNNEI. The CDR3 region has the DNA TGTGCCACCCAAAGAGCTACTAGCGTGGAGACCCAGTACTTC. Protein: CATQRATSVETQYF.

The chain couples TRBV10-3 to TRBJ2-3; 12 bases agree with TRBD2. This CDR3 is 15 amino acids long. The germline V gene has CDR1 ENHRY and CDR2 SYGVKD. The V and J ends lost 5 bases and 4 bases, in that order; junction bases with no gene match: 4. CDR3 region: CAISSTSGSPDTQYF. Written as DNA, the CDR3 is TGTGCCATCAGTTCGACTAGCGGGAGCCCAGATACGCAGTATTTT.

The chain recombines TRBV6-1 with TRBJ1-1, with D hard to call. V gave up 2 bases and J gave up 1 base, with 20 bases separating them. The CDR3 runs to 18 residues. CDR1 and CDR2 from the germline V gene are MNHNS and SASEGT. The CDR3 sequence is CASSELRGHSITNTEAFF. The CDR3 DNA reads as TGTGCCAGCAGTGAATTAAGAGGGCATAGCATTACGAACACTGAAGCTTTCTTT.

The genes are TRBV29-1 and TRBJ2-1, with TRBD2 identical over 8 bases. Trimming removed 7 bases from V and 6 bases from J; junction bases left unmatched: 8. CDR1 and CDR2 from the germline V gene are SQVTM and ANQGSEA. This CDR3 is built from 13 residues. The CDR3 is CSARSGSPNEQFF. The DNA for the CDR3 is TGCAGCGCCCGAAGCGGGAGCCCCAATGAGCAGTTCTTC.

The chain couples TRBV25-1 to TRBJ1-2; 12 bases are a match to TRBD1. CDR3 size: 16 residues. CDR1 and CDR2 from the germline V gene are MGHDK and SYGVNS. The ends lost 6 bases at V and 8 bases at J; junction bases unmatched: 13. CDR3 nucleotide sequence: TGTGCCAGCAGCCCGGGACAGGGGGCAGTAATTCAGGGCTACACCTTC. This encodes CASSPGQGAVIQGYTF.

The chain couples TRBV13 to TRBJ2-1; D remains ambiguous. Germline V gene sequence: CDR1 PRHDT, CDR2 FYEKMQ (reference sequence). V was cut by 0 bases and J by 6 bases, with 15 bases left in between. The CDR3 loop spans 16 amino acids. The DNA of the CDR3 is TGTGCCAGCAGCTTAGGCCTAAGTGAGGCCCGCAATGAGCAGTTCTTC. As protein: CASSLGLSEARNEQFF.

The chain employs TRBV6-5 and TRBJ1-1, with D perhaps matching TRBD1 (6 bases). CDR3 length equals 14 residues. Between the trimmed V and J ends, which lost 5 bases and 2 bases, there was a span of 12 bases. CDR1 is MNHEY and CDR2 is SVGAGI in the germline V gene. CDR3 in amino acids: CASSRQAINTEAFF. CDR3 DNA sequence: TGTGCCAGCAGTCGACAGGCGATAAACACTGAAGCTTTCTTT.

This clone showed up just once. J is TRBJ1-1 and V is TRBV10-1, with 8 bases identical to TRBD1. This CDR3 has 13 residues. The junction had 7 bases not matched to a gene; V was cut back by 6 bases and J by 7 bases. CDR1 is WNHNN, CDR2 SYGVQD, per germline (reference sequence). CDR3 bases: TGCGCCAGCAGAGCAGACAGGGGTGGTGAAGCTTTCTTT. Encoded protein: CASRADRGGEAFF.

The chain recombines TRBV18 with TRBJ1-1, with unresolved D. This CDR3 is built from 14 residues. Germline-derived CDR1 and CDR2 are KGHSH and LQKENI. The V end lost 3 bases, the J end lost 2 bases, and 10 bases lay between the germline ends. The CDR3 reads CASSPPGINTEAFF. The CDR3 coding sequence is TGTGCCAGCTCACCGCCGGGAATAAACACTGAAGCTTTCTTT.

The rearrangement joins TRBV29-1 to TRBJ2-1, with a tentative D call TRBD1 (6 bases). The V gene's germline CDR1 is SQVTM and CDR2 ANQGSEA. Between the trimmed V and J ends, which lost 6 bases and 4 bases, there was a span of 16 bases. This CDR3 comprises 14 residues. In DNA form, the CDR3 reads TGCAGCGTGGAACAGGGATTGGGATACAATGAGCAGTTCTTC. Translation gives CSVEQGLGYNEQFF.

The chain combines TRBV5-4 with TRBJ2-3; 15 positions agree with TRBD2. This CDR3 spans 20 amino acids. V was clipped by 3 bases and J by 1 base; unmatched bases: 12. Germline V lookup: CDR1 SGHNT, CDR2 YYREEE (reference sequence). CDR3 DNA sequence: TGTGCCAGCAGCTCAGGACTAGCGGGAGGGCCCCTCTACGGCACAGATACGCAGTATTTT. As protein: CASSSGLAGGPLYGTDTQYF.

The chain recombines TRBV30 with TRBJ2-1; no clear D gene. The CDR3 extends over 16 amino acids. Germline-derived CDR1 and CDR2 are GTSNPN and SVGIG (reference sequence). The V and J ends lost 0 bases and 0 bases respectively, with 12 bases between them. The CDR3, as DNA: TGTGCCTGGAGTGTACTCGAACGGTACTCCTACAATGAGCAGTTCTTC. Amino acid sequence: CAWSVLERYSYNEQFF.

This chain joins TRBV5-1 and TRBJ2-7; D is perhaps TRBD1 (5 bases). Trimming took 2 bases from V and 3 from J, leaving 15 bases between them. CDR3 size: 15 residues. In germline, CDR1 is SGHRS, CDR2 YFSETQ. Here the CDR3 reads CASSFGADPYYEQYF. CDR3 nucleotides: TGCGCCAGCAGCTTTGGGGCGGACCCCTACTACGAGCAGTACTTC. The full variable domain, in which reference TRBV5-1 and TRBJ2-7 provide the parts outside the CDR3, is KAGVTQTPRYLIKTRGQQVTLSCSPISGHRSVSWYQQTPGQGLQFLFEYFSETQRNKGNFPGRFSGRQFSNSRSEMNVSTLELGDSALYLCASSFGADPYYEQYFGPGTRLTVT.

This clone was picked up a small number of times. This chain connects TRBV30 to TRBJ2-7; TRBD2 matches at 9 bases. Trimming took 1 base from V and 7 from J; bases not matched to a gene: 5. This CDR3 region has 13 residues. The germline V gene has CDR1 GTSNPN and CDR2 SVGIG (reference sequence). Written as DNA, the CDR3 is TGTGCCTGGAGTGGCGGGAGGGCCCGGGAGCAGTACTTC. Translated: CAWSGGRAREQYF. Full variable domain (remainder filled in from reference TRBV30 and TRBJ2-7): SQTIHQWPATLVQPVGSPLSLECTVEGTSNPNLYWYRQAAGRGLQLLFYSVGIGQISSEVPQNLSASRPQDRQFILSSKKLLLSDSGFYLCAWSGGRAREQYFGPGTRLTVT.

The rearrangement joins TRBV27 to TRBJ2-1; 7 bases agree with TRBD2. The V gene end was trimmed by 6 bases and the J gene end by 2 bases; junction bases not matched to a gene: 10. The CDR3 has 16 amino acids. From germline, CDR1 is MNHEY and CDR2 SMNVEV (reference sequence). CDR3 sequence (DNA): TGTGCCAGCAGGGATGGACTAGGGGATACCTACAATGAGCAGTTCTTC. This translates into CASRDGLGDTYNEQFF.

V usage is TRBV19 and J usage is TRBJ1-5, with D perhaps TRBD1 (6 bases). The V gene's germline CDR1 is LNHDA and CDR2 SQIVND (reference sequence). CDR3 length: 11 amino acids. Trimming removed 5 bases from V and 13 bases from J, with 12 bases in between. CDR3 bases: TGTGCCAGTAGTGACGACAGGTATCAGCATTTT. Translating it yields CASSDDRYQHF.

This sequence joins TRBV19 and TRBJ2-2; no firm D call. This CDR3 comprises 14 residues. CDR1 is LNHDA, CDR2 SQIVND, per germline (reference sequence). Trimming stripped 5 bases from V and 1 base from J, with 8 bases between. This chain's CDR3 is CASSVRLNTGELFF. CDR3 DNA sequence: TGTGCCAGTAGTGTTCGACTGAACACCGGGGAGCTGTTTTTT.

This clone has only one observation. This chain uses TRBV6-1 with TRBJ2-1; TRBD2 is a possible D gene (6 bases). Per the germline V gene, CDR1 is MNHNS and CDR2 is SASEGT. The V end was cut by 7 bases, the J end by 5 bases, with 18 bases between. CDR3 length equals 15 residues. The CDR3 sequence is CASTFNWGGDNEQFF. As DNA, the CDR3 is TGTGCCAGCACCTTTAATTGGGGCGGGGACAATGAGCAGTTCTTC.

The J gene is TRBJ2-7, the V gene TRBV6-1, with a weak D call TRBD2 (5 bases). The CDR3 totals 14 residues. Trimming pared 7 bases from V and 2 bases from J, leaving 15 bases between. Looked up from germline, CDR1 is MNHNS and CDR2 is SASEGT. CDR3 bases: TGTGCCAGCATCGGTCGCGGGCCCCCCTACGAGCAGTACTTC. It specifies CASIGRGPPYEQYF.

The chain is built from TRBV28 and TRBJ2-7; 9 bases agree with TRBD2. CDR3 length equals 13 residues. CDR1 MDHEN and CDR2 SYDVKM come from the germline V gene. The V segment lost 11 bases and the J segment 3 bases; nucleotides outside the gene matches: 8. CDR3 bases: TGTGCCGGTAGCGGGAGCCTCGGCTACGAGCAGTACTTC. This codes for CAGSGSLGYEQYF.

V and J are TRBV10-1 and TRBJ2-2, with a possible D match to TRBD1 (6 bases). There are 13 residues in the CDR3. The germline V gene encodes CDR1 WNHNN and CDR2 SYGVQD (reference sequence). Between the trimmed V and J ends, which lost 3 bases and 6 bases, there was a span of 8 bases. Here the CDR3 reads CASSDTGPGELFF. The CDR3 DNA reads TGCGCCAGCAGTGATACAGGGCCCGGGGAGCTGTTTTTT.

V is TRBV7-2 and J is TRBJ1-4; D gene uncertain. Trimming pared 4 bases from V and 7 bases from J, leaving 7 bases between. Germline assignment: CDR1 SGHTA and CDR2 FQGNSA. The CDR3 loop spans 12 amino acids. This CDR3 is CASSSRGEKLFF. CDR3 coding DNA: TGTGCCAGCAGCTCCCGAGGTGAAAAACTGTTTTTT.

The genes are TRBV5-1 and TRBJ1-1; TRBD1 aligns across 7 bases. CDR3 length: 16 residues. CDR1 SGHRS and CDR2 YFSETQ come from the germline V gene. Trimming took 0 bases from V and 2 from J; bases not matched to a gene: 7. CDR3 amino acids: CASSLAWGTANTEAFF. The CDR3, as DNA: TGCGCCAGCAGCTTGGCCTGGGGGACAGCCAACACTGAAGCTTTCTTT.